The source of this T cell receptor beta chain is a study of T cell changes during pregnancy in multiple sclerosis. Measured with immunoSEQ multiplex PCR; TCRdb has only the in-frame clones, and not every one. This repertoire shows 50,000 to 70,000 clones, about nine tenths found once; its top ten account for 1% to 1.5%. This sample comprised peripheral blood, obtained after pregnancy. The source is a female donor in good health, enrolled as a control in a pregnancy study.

CDR3 sequence: CATSRDQGAKGYTF. The CDR3 DNA reads TGTGCCACCAGCAGAGATCAGGGGGCTAAAGGCTACACCTTC. The chain uses TRBV15 and TRBJ1-2; 8 bases fit TRBD1. The CDR3 loop spans 14 amino acids. In germline, CDR1 is LNHNV, CDR2 YYDKDF (reference sequence). The V gene end was trimmed by 0 bases and the J gene end by 8 bases; junction bases not matched to a gene: 5.